This passage covers 29 T cell receptor beta chains from one sample sequenced in a study of shared clonotypes between healthy human individuals. Sequenced by immunoSEQ multiplex PCR; TCRdb stores in-frame clones only, minus some. The table includes roughly 2,300,000 clones, 85% to 95% detected once. The sequenced sample was naive CD4+ T cells from PBMCs. Subset indicated: CD45RA+ positively selected. These receptors all come from a young man in good health. Some clones in this sample may be carry-over from other donors' samples.

The chain uses TRBV29-1 and TRBJ2-5, with D possibly TRBD1 on 5 matching bases. This CDR3 comprises 13 residues. Trimming left V 6 bases short and J 5 bases short, with 16 bases between. Germline V gene sequence: CDR1 SQVTM, CDR2 ANQGSEA. The CDR3 DNA sequence: TGCAGCGTCCCTCGTGGGCAGGGTGAGACCCAGTACTTC. Amino acid sequence: CSVPRGQGETQYF. Together with reference TRBV29-1 and TRBJ2-5, the CDR3 gives the full variable domain: SAVISQKPSRDICQRGTSLTIQCQVDSQVTMMFWYRQQPGQSLTLIATANQGSEATYESGFVIDKFPISRPNLTFSTLTVSNMSPEDSSIYLCSVPRGQGETQYFGPGTRLLVL.

CDR3: CASSGDRANQPQHF. The CDR3, as DNA: TGTGCCAGCAGTGGGGACAGGGCCAATCAGCCCCAGCATTTT. This chain joins TRBV6-1 and TRBJ1-5; 9 positions match TRBD1. The CDR3 has 14 amino acids. The germline CDR1 and CDR2 sequences are MNHNS and SASEGT. V shed 4 bases, J shed 3 bases, and the junction held 1 base outside the gene matches.

This clone came up a few times. The V and J genes are TRBV30 and TRBJ1-1; 10 bases are shared with TRBD1. CDR3 length equals 14 residues. Germline loops: CDR1 GTSNPN, CDR2 SVGIG (reference sequence). The ends lost 6 bases at V and 5 bases at J; junction bases unmatched: 9. CDR3 protein: CACTRTGGRTEAFF. CDR3 coding DNA: TGTGCCTGTACCCGGACAGGGGGAAGGACTGAAGCTTTCTTT. The whole variable domain, remainder taken from reference TRBV30 and TRBJ1-1, is SQTIHQWPATLVQPVGSPLSLECTVEGTSNPNLYWYRQAAGRGLQLLFYSVGIGQISSEVPQNLSASRPQDRQFILSSKKLLLSDSGFYLCACTRTGGRTEAFFGQGTRLTVV.

V usage is TRBV5-4 and J usage is TRBJ2-3; the match to TRBD2 covers 13 bases. CDR1 and CDR2 (germline): SGHNT, YYREEE (reference sequence). The CDR3 runs 16 residues. V dropped 2 bases and J dropped 4; count of bases not matched to a gene: 4. CDR3 bases: TGTGCCAGCAGCTTCGGACTAGCGGGAGTATCAGATACGCAGTATTTT. Amino acid sequence: CASSFGLAGVSDTQYF.

This rearrangement joins TRBV5-1 to TRBJ1-5, with D hard to call. V gave up 0 bases and J gave up 1 base, with 11 bases separating them. Germline V gene data show CDR1 as SGHRS and CDR2 as YFSETQ. This CDR3 is built from 16 residues. The CDR3 nucleotides are TGCGCCAGCAGCTTGGGGAGTCCGGGGAGCAATCAGCCCCAGCATTTT. Translation gives CASSLGSPGSNQPQHF.

The chain links TRBV27 to TRBJ2-5; D remains unclear. The CDR3 runs 15 residues. Trimming shortened V by 6 bases and J by 7 bases, and 21 bases separated the two germline ends. Germline V lookup: CDR1 MNHEY, CDR2 SMNVEV (reference sequence). The CDR3 DNA reads as TGTGCCAGCAGACTGAAATCGAGCATATTATTGACCCAGTACTTC. Its translation: CASRLKSSILLTQYF.

This rearrangement joins TRBV28 to TRBJ1-5; D gene unclear. The CDR3 has 15 residues. Germline CDR1 reads MDHEN; CDR2 reads SYDVKM. V was trimmed by 2 bases and J by 4 bases, leaving 12 bases between them. The CDR3 sequence is CASSLNGNLNQPQHF. CDR3 nucleotides: TGTGCCAGCAGTTTAAACGGCAACTTGAATCAGCCCCAGCATTTT.

This chain joins TRBV28 and TRBJ2-7, with D possibly matching TRBD2 (5 bases). V lost 5 bases, J lost 0 bases, and 17 bases lay in between. CDR1 is MDHEN, CDR2 SYDVKM, per germline. The CDR3 runs to 16 residues. DNA of the CDR3: TGTGCCAGCAGTCCCAGTGGGCTGGGGAGCTCCTACGAGCAGTACTTC. Encoded protein: CASSPSGLGSSYEQYF.

This chain links TRBV14 with TRBJ1-2, with a tentative D call TRBD1 (6 bases). Trimming took 1 base from V and 3 from J, leaving 9 bases between them. The CDR3 covers 14 residues. CDR1 SGHDN and CDR2 FVKESK come from the germline V gene. Here the CDR3 reads CASSQGTAYYGYTF. CDR3 nucleotide sequence: TGTGCCAGCAGCCAAGGGACAGCGTACTATGGCTACACCTTC.

This rearrangement joins TRBV28 to TRBJ2-1; TRBD2 agrees at 9 bases. The CDR3 totals 18 residues. Unmatched junction bases numbered 18, after V lost 7 bases and J lost 5 bases. CDR1 and CDR2 from the germline V gene are MDHEN and SYDVKM. The CDR3 DNA is TGTGCCAGCACCCCCGGAGGGGCCGGCGGGAGGGGACACAATGAGCAGTTCTTC. This gives the protein CASTPGGAGGRGHNEQFF.

CDR3 region: CASSLGSYTDTQYF. DNA of the CDR3: TGTGCCAGCAGCTTAGGGAGTTACACAGATACGCAGTATTTT. This chain uses TRBV7-9 with TRBJ2-3; the D is unclear. The CDR3 has 14 amino acids. V lost 1 base, J lost 2 bases, and 7 bases lay in between. Germline values: CDR1 SEHNR, CDR2 FQNEAQ (reference sequence).

The chain recombines TRBV28 with TRBJ2-6, with D possibly matching TRBD1 (6 bases). Germline values: CDR1 MDHEN, CDR2 SYDVKM. The CDR3 runs 17 residues. Trimming took off 5 bases at V and 2 bases at J, with 16 bases between the two ends. The CDR3 protein is CASSKYPSGAGANVLTF. The CDR3, as DNA: TGTGCCAGCAGTAAATACCCTTCAGGGGCTGGGGCCAACGTCCTGACTTTC. The full variable domain, its missing parts supplied by reference TRBV28 and TRBJ2-6, is DVKVTQSSRYLVKRTGEKVFLECVQDMDHENMFWYRQDPGLGLRLIYFSYDVKMKEKGDIPEGYSVSREKKERFSLILESASTNQTSMYLCASSKYPSGAGANVLTFGAGSRLTVL.

This chain connects TRBV15 to TRBJ2-1; D is undetermined. Germline loops: CDR1 LNHNV, CDR2 YYDKDF (reference sequence). Trimming stripped 0 bases from V and 9 bases from J, with 9 bases between. There are 13 residues in the CDR3. Here the CDR3 reads CATSRDPSSEQFF. In nucleotides, the CDR3 is TGTGCCACCAGCAGAGATCCTTCTAGTGAGCAGTTCTTC.

The chain has TRBV10-3 and TRBJ2-5; no clear D. Trimming took 3 bases from V and 2 from J, leaving 10 bases between them. The CDR3 covers 14 residues. From germline, CDR1 is ENHRY and CDR2 SYGVKD. CDR3 sequence (DNA): TGTGCCATCAGTGAAGGCGTAGGACAAGAGACCCAGTACTTC. It specifies CAISEGVGQETQYF.

This rearrangement joins TRBV15 to TRBJ1-4; no clear D gene. The CDR3 is 14 amino acids. Deletions cut 5 bases from V and 7 bases from J, with 14 bases between. CDR1 is LNHNV, CDR2 YYDKDF, per germline (reference sequence). The CDR3 DNA follows: TGTGCCACCAGCGGCGGTGGGAGGCGTGAAAAACTGTTTTTT. Translating gives CATSGGGRREKLFF. Full variable domain (remainder filled in from reference TRBV15 and TRBJ1-4): DAMVIQNPRYQVTQFGKPVTLSCSQTLNHNVMYWYQQKSSQAPKLLFHYYDKDFNNEADTPDNFQSRRPNTSFCFLDIRSPGLGDTAMYLCATSGGGRREKLFFGSGTQLSVL.

V and J are TRBV29-1 and TRBJ2-1; unclear D gene. The length of the CDR3 is 13 residues. The V gene lost 1 base and the J gene lost 4 bases, with 8 bases spanning the gap. Germline CDR1 reads SQVTM; CDR2 reads ANQGSEA. The CDR3 sequence: CSVEADHYNEQFF. DNA of the CDR3: TGCAGCGTTGAAGCGGACCATTACAATGAGCAGTTCTTC.

The chain carries TRBV28 and TRBJ1-2, with TRBD1 identical over 8 bases. J was trimmed by 4 bases and V by 1 base; bases with no gene match: 8. The CDR3 is made up of 16 amino acids. Germline values: CDR1 MDHEN, CDR2 SYDVKM. The CDR3 DNA reads as TGTGCCAGCAGTTTATACGGAAACAGGGGGTTCTATGGCTACACCTTC. This gives the protein CASSLYGNRGFYGYTF.

J is TRBJ1-5 and V is TRBV28; a weak D match, TRBD1 (6 bases). There are 16 residues in the CDR3. Germline values: CDR1 MDHEN, CDR2 SYDVKM. The V and J ends lost 6 bases and 0 bases respectively, with 15 bases between them. The CDR3 reads CASSPGHTYSNQPQHF. CDR3 in DNA: TGTGCCAGCAGCCCGGGACATACATATAGCAATCAGCCCCAGCATTTT.

This clone was detected a few times. The J gene is TRBJ1-1, the V gene TRBV6-5; D is possibly TRBD1 (6 bases). The V and J ends lost 5 bases and 5 bases respectively, with 12 bases between them. CDR1 is MNHEY and CDR2 is SVGAGI in the germline V gene. This CDR3 has 13 amino acids. In DNA, the CDR3 is TGTGCCAGCAGTCACAGGGTGGGTACTGAAGCTTTCTTT. Translation: CASSHRVGTEAFF.

The chain has TRBV28 and TRBJ2-7; D not certain. Trimming cost V 5 bases and J 2 bases, with 16 bases left between them. Germline V gene data show CDR1 as MDHEN and CDR2 as SYDVKM. The CDR3 totals 15 residues. CDR3 DNA sequence: TGTGCCAGCAGTCCGACGTCCCTCGGGCCCTACGAGCAGTACTTC. This translates into CASSPTSLGPYEQYF.

Regarding this clone: This sample also contains other DNA sequences that code for the same CDR3. This rearrangement joins TRBV28 to TRBJ2-7; D remains unclear. The CDR3 runs to 12 residues. The ends were cut back, 3 bases at V and 4 bases at J, with 7 bases in the middle. Looked up from germline, CDR1 is MDHEN and CDR2 is SYDVKM. CDR3: CASSFPRYEQYF. DNA for the CDR3: TGTGCCAGCAGTTTCCCCCGTTACGAGCAGTACTTC. Based on the CDR3 plus reference TRBV28 and TRBJ2-7, the full variable domain is DVKVTQSSRYLVKRTGEKVFLECVQDMDHENMFWYRQDPGLGLRLIYFSYDVKMKEKGDIPEGYSVSREKKERFSLILESASTNQTSMYLCASSFPRYEQYFGPGTRLTVT.

V usage is TRBV7-9 and J usage is TRBJ1-2, with TRBD1 as a possible D gene (5 bases). V was cut by 3 bases and J by 13 bases, with 27 bases left in between. The germline V gene encodes CDR1 SEHNR and CDR2 FQNEAQ (reference sequence). CDR3 length: 16 residues. In nucleotides, the CDR3 is TGTGCCAGCAGCTTCGATTTAAGGGGCAAAACTTCCCGGGCCACCTTC. Translation gives CASSFDLRGKTSRATF.

This clone was counted between two and nine times. The V gene is TRBV6-6, the J gene TRBJ2-3; D is unresolved. Germline-derived CDR1 and CDR2 are MNHNY and SVGAGI (reference sequence). V lost 3 bases to trimming and J lost 6 bases, with 10 bases between them. There are 13 residues in the CDR3. In DNA form, the CDR3 reads TGTGCCAGCAGTTATTCGGCGGCGGATACGCAGTATTTT. Amino acid sequence: CASSYSAADTQYF.

The rearrangement joins TRBV6-1 to TRBJ2-1; possibly TRBD2 for D (6 bases). The V gene lost 7 bases and the J gene lost 15 bases, with 19 bases spanning the gap. Looked up from germline, CDR1 is MNHNS and CDR2 is SASEGT. The CDR3 spans 12 residues. The chain's CDR3 is CASNLGGDLTFF. CDR3 nucleotide sequence: TGTGCCAGCAACCTAGGAGGGGACCTTACGTTCTTC.

The table lists this clone with a count of one. The chain joins TRBV6-6 to TRBJ2-7; TRBD2 aligns across 10 bases. The V gene's germline CDR1 is MNHNY and CDR2 SVGAGI (reference sequence). CDR3 size: 13 residues. V was clipped by 6 bases and J by 6 bases; unmatched bases: 5. CDR3: CASRASGSSEQYF. CDR3 coding DNA: TGTGCCAGCAGAGCTAGCGGGAGTAGCGAGCAGTACTTC.

This chain connects TRBV11-2 to TRBJ2-7; D might be TRBD2 (5 bases). Trimming took 3 bases from V and 0 from J, leaving 12 bases between them. In germline, CDR1 is SGHAT, CDR2 FQNNGV. The CDR3 runs to 15 residues. For the CDR3, the DNA is TGTGCCAGCAGCTTCGGGGATTACTACTCCTACGAGCAGTACTTC. Residues: CASSFGDYYSYEQYF.

The chain employs TRBV7-8 and TRBJ2-3, with TRBD1 matching 8 bases. The CDR3 has 16 amino acids. Germline values: CDR1 SGHVS, CDR2 FQNEAQ. Trimming removed 2 bases from V and 2 bases from J; junction bases left unmatched: 6. In DNA form, the CDR3 reads TGTGCCAGCAGCTTAAGCCAGGGGGCCAACACAGATACGCAGTATTTT. Translation gives CASSLSQGANTDTQYF.

The chain employs TRBV2 and TRBJ2-3, with D perhaps given as TRBD1 or TRBD2 (5 bases each). The V gene's germline CDR1 is SNHLY and CDR2 FYNNEI. The CDR3 covers 14 residues. V lost 6 bases and J lost 1, with 11 bases in between. The CDR3 region has the DNA TGTGCCAGCAGCCTGGGACGGGGCACAGATACGCAGTATTTT. It translates to CASSLGRGTDTQYF.

V usage is TRBV7-2 and J usage is TRBJ1-5; no clear D gene. CDR1 and CDR2 (germline): SGHTA, FQGNSA. This CDR3 has 13 amino acids. With 3 bases removed from V and 9 bases from J, the gap between germline ends came to 12 bases. In nucleotides, the CDR3 is TGTGCCAGCAGCTTGGGCCCCATGAGGCCCCAGCATTTT. Encoded protein: CASSLGPMRPQHF. Full variable domain (rest looked up from reference TRBV7-2 and TRBJ1-5): GAGVSQSPSNKVTEKGKDVELRCDPISGHTALYWYRQSLGQGLEFLIYFQGNSAPDKSGLPSDRFSAERTGGSVSTLTIQRTQQEDSAVYLCASSLGPMRPQHFGDGTRLSIL.